The T cell receptor (beta chain) described here comes from a study of shared clonotypes between healthy human individuals. Study context: CD4 naive and CD4 memory each took three plates per donor, while CD8 naive took two and CD8 memory one.

TCRdb keeps only in-frame clones here, not all; method: immunoSEQ multiplex PCR. The data hold about 2.3 million clones, with about 92% observed a single time. CDR1 GTSNPN and CDR2 SVGIG come from the germline V gene (reference sequence). Trimming removed 0 bases from V and 8 bases from J; junction bases left unmatched: 4. This CDR3 comprises 14 residues. Input material: naive CD4+ T cells from PBMCs. Subset meaning: CD45RA+ positively selected. The rearrangement uses TRBV30 and TRBJ2-1; 10 positions match TRBD2. The clonotype comes from a man younger than 30 in good health. Some clones in this sample may be carry-over from other donors' samples. The CDR3 nucleotides read TGTGCCTGGAGTGTACTAGCGGGGAACCATGAGCAGTTCTTC. Translated: CAWSVLAGNHEQFF. Complete variable domain (other parts from reference TRBV30 and TRBJ2-1): SQTIHQWPATLVQPVGSPLSLECTVEGTSNPNLYWYRQAAGRGLQLLFYSVGIGQISSEVPQNLSASRPQDRQFILSSKKLLLSDSGFYLCAWSVLAGNHEQFFGPGTRLTVL.